The 23 T cell receptor beta chains reported below all come from one sample, sequenced in a study of blood T cell repertoires in COVID-19. Generated by immunoSEQ multiplex PCR, the TCRdb table keeps only in-frame clones and is missing some. The sample contains almost 400,000 clones, more than 75% of which appear only once. The sequenced material came from peripheral blood. The receptor set was obtained from a woman between 55 and 75 years old with COVID-19, enrolled during active disease.

The rearrangement links TRBV9 to TRBJ1-5; a weak D match, TRBD1 (6 bases). The CDR3 is 15 amino acids. CDR1 and CDR2 from the germline V gene are SGDLS and YYNGEE. Trimming stripped 0 bases from V and 6 bases from J, with 13 bases between. The CDR3, as DNA: TGTGCCAGCAGCGTAGGTTCGGGGGGCTTTCAGCCCCAGCATTTT. It codes for CASSVGSGGFQPQHF.

Details on this clone: Other DNA sequences in the sample encode the same CDR3. The CDR3: CASSLGGNTEAFF. The CDR3, as DNA: TGTGCCAGCAGTTTAGGTGGCAACACTGAAGCTTTCTTT. This chain links TRBV12-3 or TRBV12-4 with TRBJ1-1; the D is unclear. The length of the CDR3 is 13 residues. Deletions cut 1 base from V and 2 bases from J, with 5 bases between.

The chain couples TRBV28 to TRBJ1-5; D call uncertain. The CDR3 runs to 15 residues. Trimming removed 4 bases at V and 3 bases at J, with 13 bases between. Germline CDR1 and CDR2: MDHEN and SYDVKM. The CDR3: CASSSRSIYNQPQHF. For the CDR3, the DNA is TGTGCCAGCAGTTCCCGGTCAATCTACAATCAGCCCCAGCATTTT.

The chain links TRBV5-6 to TRBJ2-7; a possible D gene is TRBD1 (6 bases). The germline CDR1 and CDR2 sequences are SGHDT and YYEEEE. The V and J ends lost 1 base and 6 bases respectively, with 14 bases between them. The CDR3 spans 14 residues. CDR3 bases: TGTGCCAGCAGCTTGTCTACAGGGTGGGTCGAGCAGTACTTC. Its translation: CASSLSTGWVEQYF.

Details on this clone: This specimen includes other DNA sequences encoding the same CDR3. The chain links TRBV3-1 (or the pseudogene TRBV3-2) to TRBJ1-5, with unresolved D. Germline loops: CDR1 LGHDT, CDR2 YNNKEL (reference sequence). The CDR3 contains 12 residues. V gave up 4 bases and J gave up 4 bases, with 5 bases separating them. Written as DNA, the CDR3 is TGTGCCAGCAGCCTCTTGAATCAGCCCCAGCATTTT. Its translation is CASSLLNQPQHF.

This chain connects TRBV3-1 (or the pseudogene TRBV3-2) to TRBJ2-1; perhaps TRBD2 as D (7 bases). CDR1 and CDR2 from the germline V gene are LGHDT and YNNKEL (reference sequence). The V end lost 1 base, the J end lost 8 bases, and 12 bases lay between the germline ends. The CDR3 loop spans 14 amino acids. CDR3: CASSQVRGGYEQFF. The CDR3 DNA follows: TGTGCCAGCAGCCAAGTAAGGGGGGGCTATGAGCAGTTCTTC.

This clone appeared a single time. The rearrangement uses TRBV28 and TRBJ1-1, with 8 bases fitting TRBD1. V lost 5 bases and J lost 6; bases outside the gene matches: 11. The CDR3 consists of 15 residues. The V gene's germline CDR1 is MDHEN and CDR2 SYDVKM. The DNA for the CDR3 is TGTGCCAGCAGTCAAACCGGGACAGGCGCGCCTGAAGCTTTCTTT. This sequence encodes CASSQTGTGAPEAFF.

This clone was picked up a small number of times. V is TRBV7-9 and J is TRBJ2-7; 11 positions match TRBD1. The CDR3 length is 13 residues. The germline CDR1 and CDR2 sequences are SEHNR and FQNEAQ (reference sequence). Losses at the gene ends were 6 bases for V and 4 bases for J; bases not matched to a gene: 2. The CDR3 bases are TGTGCCAGCAGTGGACAGGGGGCTTACGAGCAGTACTTC. It encodes CASSGQGAYEQYF.

V usage is TRBV7-9 and J usage is TRBJ1-1; 7 nucleotides match TRBD1. The CDR3 has 15 residues. Germline CDR1 is SEHNR and CDR2 is FQNEAQ (reference sequence). Losses at the gene ends were 2 bases for V and 4 bases for J; bases not matched to a gene: 7. The CDR3 region has the DNA TGTGCCAGCAGCTTACGTCAGGGGGGAACCACTGAAGCTTTCTTT. Translating it yields CASSLRQGGTTEAFF.

This chain uses TRBV27 with TRBJ2-3; perhaps TRBD2 as D (6 bases). In germline, CDR1 is MNHEY, CDR2 SMNVEV (reference sequence). V was trimmed by 6 bases and J by 2 bases, leaving 12 bases between them. CDR3 length: 14 amino acids. Here the CDR3 DNA reads TGTGCCAGCAGGGTAGGAGGGTTCACAGATACGCAGTATTTT. As protein: CASRVGGFTDTQYF.

Written as DNA, the CDR3 is TGTGCCAGCAGCCGGGACATGGGGACCTATGGCTACACCTTC. Translating gives CASSRDMGTYGYTF. The V and J genes are TRBV7-9 and TRBJ1-2; TRBD1 might be the D (6 bases). Per the germline V gene, CDR1 is SEHNR and CDR2 is FQNEAQ (reference sequence). This CDR3 has 14 residues. V was cut by 5 bases and J by 4 bases, with 14 bases left in between.

The CDR3 spells CASSPGTGHNSPLHF. The CDR3 DNA is TGTGCCAGCTCACCAGGGACAGGCCATAATTCACCCCTCCACTTT. The J gene is TRBJ1-6, the V gene TRBV18; 8 nucleotides align to TRBD1. Unmatched junction bases numbered 2, after V lost 2 bases and J lost 5 bases. Germline lookup yields CDR1 KGHSH and CDR2 LQKENI. This CDR3 region has 15 residues.

The rearrangement uses TRBV18 and TRBJ1-4; D remains ambiguous. The germline V gene has CDR1 KGHSH and CDR2 LQKENI. Trimming stripped 2 bases from V and 0 bases from J, with 10 bases between. This CDR3 region has 16 residues. DNA for the CDR3: TGTGCCAGCTCACCAGACACCCCAGCAACTAATGAAAAACTGTTTTTT. Translating it yields CASSPDTPATNEKLFF. Full variable domain (rest looked up from reference TRBV18 and TRBJ1-4): NAGVMQNPRHLVRRRGQEARLRCSPMKGHSHVYWYRQLPEEGLKFMVYLQKENIIDESGMPKERFSAEFPKEGPSILRIQQVVRGDSAAYFCASSPDTPATNEKLFFGSGTQLSVL.

This clone has just a few counts. The identical CDR3 is also encoded by other nucleotide sequences in the sample. The CDR3 nucleotides read TGTGCCAGTAGAAACGGTGGTGGCACAGATACGCAGTATTTT. Protein: CASRNGGGTDTQYF. The V call is TRBV19, the J call TRBJ2-3; unclear D gene. V was clipped by 6 bases and J by 1 base, with 11 bases between them. CDR1 and CDR2 (germline): LNHDA, SQIVND (reference sequence). The CDR3 covers 14 residues.

The chain employs TRBV6-5 and TRBJ2-1; a possible D gene is TRBD1 (5 bases). Germline CDR1 and CDR2: MNHEY and SVGAGI. CDR3 length equals 14 residues. V lost 2 bases to trimming and J lost 8 bases, with 13 bases between them. The CDR3 protein is CASSYEERGHEQFF. As DNA, the CDR3 is TGTGCCAGCAGTTACGAGGAAAGGGGCCATGAGCAGTTCTTC.

The chain employs TRBV5-6 and TRBJ2-7, with 9 bases matching TRBD1. Looked up from germline, CDR1 is SGHDT and CDR2 is YYEEEE. This CDR3 is 15 amino acids long. V was clipped by 3 bases and J by 6 bases; unmatched bases: 10. The CDR3 nucleotides are TGTGCCAGCAGCTGGAACTCCGGGACAGGGAGCGAGCAGTACTTC. Its translation: CASSWNSGTGSEQYF.

The rearrangement links TRBV10-3 to TRBJ2-1; possibly TRBD1 for D (5 bases). The CDR3 loop spans 15 amino acids. CDR1 is ENHRY and CDR2 is SYGVKD in the germline V gene. The V end was cut by 0 bases, the J end by 1 base, with 7 bases between. CDR3 DNA: TGTGCCATCAGTGAGTCAAGGGGATCCTACAATGAGCAGTTCTTC. Translated: CAISESRGSYNEQFF.

This chain links TRBV24-1 with TRBJ2-2; 7 nucleotides line up with TRBD1. This CDR3 contains 16 residues. Germline V gives CDR1 KGHDR, CDR2 SFDVKD. The J segment lost 1 base and the V segment lost 9 bases, leaving 10 bases of the junction unmatched. Here the CDR3 reads CATGGARDRNTGELFF. The CDR3 nucleotides read TGTGCCACCGGTGGGGCCCGGGACAGGAACACCGGGGAGCTGTTTTTT.

The chain joins TRBV18 to TRBJ1-6; 8 nucleotides line up with TRBD1. Per the germline V gene, CDR1 is KGHSH and CDR2 is LQKENI. J lost 10 bases, V lost 6 bases, and 8 bases had no gene match. The CDR3 runs to 14 residues. DNA of the CDR3: TGTGCCAGCTCCCTCCAGGGGGCCCCCTCACCCCTCCACTTT. Protein: CASSLQGAPSPLHF.

This clone was observed a handful of times. The same CDR3 also results from other DNA sequences found in this sample. This chain joins TRBV30 and TRBJ1-3; the D is unclear. Trimming took off 1 base at V and 4 bases at J, with 8 bases between the two ends. This CDR3 has 13 amino acids. Germline lookup yields CDR1 GTSNPN and CDR2 SVGIG (reference sequence). DNA of the CDR3: TGTGCCTGGAGTGGAGGAGCAGGAAACACCATATATTTT. Amino acid sequence: CAWSGGAGNTIYF. The variable domain in full, completed from reference TRBV30 and TRBJ1-3, reads SQTIHQWPATLVQPVGSPLSLECTVEGTSNPNLYWYRQAAGRGLQLLFYSVGIGQISSEVPQNLSASRPQDRQFILSSKKLLLSDSGFYLCAWSGGAGNTIYFGEGSWLTVV.

The sample holds a few counts of this clone. The V and J genes are TRBV27 and TRBJ2-3; 7 nucleotides align to TRBD1. Germline assignment: CDR1 MNHEY and CDR2 SMNVEV (reference sequence). The CDR3 length is 14 residues. V lost 6 bases, J lost 0 bases, and 3 bases stayed unmatched. The CDR3 nucleotides are TGTGCCAGCAGCCGACAGGGCAGCACAGATACGCAGTATTTT. Translated, it gives CASSRQGSTDTQYF.

CDR3 bases: TGTGCCAGCAGCTTAGCCCTAGCGGGGAGGACCCAGTACTTC. It specifies CASSLALAGRTQYF. The chain is built from TRBV7-2 and TRBJ2-5; 9 nucleotides agree with TRBD2. The germline gives CDR1 SGHTA, CDR2 FQGNSA. V lost 0 bases to trimming and J lost 7 bases; unmatched junction nucleotides: 3. The CDR3 is 14 amino acids.

V usage is TRBV4-1 and J usage is TRBJ2-3; D is perhaps TRBD2 (6 bases). The CDR3 consists of 15 residues. Germline CDR1 and CDR2: MGHRA and YSYEKL. V lost 1 base to trimming and J lost 1 base, with 9 bases between them. The CDR3 region is CASSQGQRGTDTQYF. The CDR3 DNA reads as TGCGCCAGCAGCCAAGGACAGCGGGGCACAGATACGCAGTATTTT.